This T cell receptor beta chain was sequenced during a study of monozygotic twins with inflammatory bowel disease. Input per TCR library consisted of approximately 3.5 ug of total RNA. Incorporation of UMIs carrying a 6-nucleotide sample barcode was performed by template switching. For each CDR3 protein, TCRdb gives one entry from its re-call of the 5' RACE reads, without DNA. The table lists roughly 150,000 distinct CDR3 sequences. The germline gives CDR1 MGHDK, CDR2 SYGVNS. This CDR3 has 16 residues. The material sequenced was blood. The rearrangement joins TRBV25-1 to TRBJ1-6; the D call of TRBD1 rests on TCRdb alone, since no DNA is present to check it. The source of this sequence is a human donor with ulcerative colitis or Crohn's disease, or a healthy co-twin of an affected twin (not recorded which). CDR3: CASSRQGRYRNSPLHF.